Sequencing of this T cell receptor beta chain was carried out in a study of T-cell memory formation after mild COVID-19. TCRdb used MiXCR to reprocess the 5' RACE reads, holding one entry per CDR3 protein. The sample carries 250,000 to 300,000 distinct CDR3 sequences, under 8.5% recorded once. V dropped 2 bases and J dropped 8 bases, with 7 bases sitting between them. Germline CDR1 reads SEHNR; CDR2 reads FQNEAQ (reference sequence). This CDR3 contains 12 residues. The sequence derives from a man aged 18 to 29 who had mild COVID-19 (a few samples of this study predate the infection). Cell type and time point are not known. V and J are TRBV7-9 and TRBJ2-1; perhaps TRBD1 as D (5 bases). Sequenced material: PBMCs or a T cell subset sorted from them (not recorded which). The CDR3 spells CASSLPRDEQFF. The DNA of the CDR3 is TGTGCCAGCAGCTTACCCAGGGATGAGCAGTTCTTC.